A selection of T cell receptor beta chains follows, all from one sample in a study of T cell responses to AZD1222 COVID-19 vaccine. Generated by immunoSEQ multiplex PCR, the TCRdb table keeps only in-frame clones and is missing some. The sample comprises fewer than 90,000 clones, around 87% of which are singletons, and roughly a quarter rests with the top ten. Source: peripheral blood, taken on day 0 of AZD1222 vaccination. All receptors derive from an adult in good health. CDR3s include the opening cysteine and the closing phenylalanine or tryptophan. A D gene is named only where the DNA matches it firmly. Size is omitted from some rows. Given values are once, few, many or a class for expanded clones.

D: -; J: TRBJ2-7; size: -; V: TRBV9; DNA: TGTGCCAGCAGCGTAGCTCTCCAGGGGCTCTACGAGCAGTACTTC; CDR3: CASSVALQGLYEQYF
D: TRBD1; J: TRBJ1-5; size: -; V: TRBV24-1; DNA: TGTGCCACCAGTGATCAGACAGGGGCGGATAGCAATCAGCCCCAGCATTTT; CDR3: CATSDQTGADSNQPQHF
D: -; J: TRBJ1-3; size: once; V: TRBV6-5; DNA: TGTGCCAGCTCGGGGGGAACTAGCTCTGGAAACACCATATATTTT; CDR3: CASSGGTSSGNTIYF
D: -; J: TRBJ1-4; size: -; V: TRBV19; DNA: TGTGCCAGTAGTATCCGGGGAGGCCCGGGGAATGAAAAACTGTTTTTT; CDR3: CASSIRGGPGNEKLFF
D: -; J: TRBJ2-7; size: -; V: TRBV12-5; DNA: TGTGCTAGTGGTTTGGACACGGGTGGGGCCTACGAGCAGTACTTC; CDR3: CASGLDTGGAYEQYF
D: TRBD1; J: TRBJ1-2; size: -; V: TRBV5-1; DNA: TGCGCCAGCAGCTTGGTCTTCGAGACAGGGGGCTACACCTTC; CDR3: CASSLVFETGGYTF
D: -; J: TRBJ2-5; size: -; V: TRBV6-1; DNA: TGTGCCAGCAGTGAAGAGGTTGGGGGGGCGGGGGAGACCCAGTACTTC; CDR3: CASSEEVGGAGETQYF
D: -; J: TRBJ2-7; size: once; V: TRBV9; DNA: TGTGCCAGCAGCGAACGACAGGAGGGCCCCTACGAGCAGTACTTC; CDR3: CASSERQEGPYEQYF
D: TRBD2; J: TRBJ2-1; size: -; V: TRBV7-9; DNA: TGTGCCAGCAGTAAAACTGGACTAGCGGGAACGGGTGAGCAGTTCTTC; CDR3: CASSKTGLAGTGEQFF
D: -; J: TRBJ1-2; size: few; V: TRBV19; DNA: TGTGCCAGTAGTATAGATTATAAAAGATTCTATGGCTACACCTTC; CDR3: CASSIDYKRFYGYTF
D: -; J: TRBJ1-2; size: few; V: TRBV30; DNA: TGTGCCTGGGACCAAGGGTTTAACTATGGCTACACCTTC; CDR3: CAWDQGFNYGYTF
D: TRBD2; J: TRBJ2-7; size: -; V: TRBV5-1; DNA: TGCGCCAGCAGCTCGCCGACTAGCGCCTCCTACGAGCAGTACTTC; CDR3: CASSSPTSASYEQYF
D: -; J: TRBJ2-7; size: -; V: TRBV27; DNA: TGTGCCAGCAGTTTATCCCCCCCACAGGGATTAAGGTCATACGAGCAGTACTTC; CDR3: CASSLSPPQGLRSYEQYF
D: -; J: TRBJ2-5; size: -; V: TRBV19; DNA: TGTGCCAGTAGTCGACGACAGGACGCTCACCAAGAGACCCAGTACTTC; CDR3: CASSRRQDAHQETQYF
D: TRBD2; J: TRBJ2-7; size: -; V: TRBV7-2; DNA: TGTGCCAGCAGCTTAGATGGCGGGAGGTCCGACGAGCAGTACTTC; CDR3: CASSLDGGRSDEQYF
D: -; J: TRBJ2-3; size: -; V: TRBV1; DNA: TGCACCAGCAGACAGGGCGCTAGCACAGATACGCAGTATTTT; CDR3: CTSRQGASTDTQYF
D: -; J: TRBJ2-1; size: -; V: TRBV14; DNA: TGTGCCAGCAGCCGAGGGGACGGTACGGAGCAGTTCTTC; CDR3: CASSRGDGTEQFF
D: TRBD1; J: TRBJ1-1; size: -; V: TRBV3-1/TRBV3-2; DNA: TGTGCCAGCACCGCTACGACAGGGACTGAAGCTTTCTTT; CDR3: CASTATTGTEAFF
D: -; J: TRBJ1-6; size: -; V: TRBV7-3; DNA: TGTGCCAGCAGTCGGACAGATGGTTCACCCCTCCACTTT; CDR3: CASSRTDGSPLHF
D: -; J: TRBJ2-2; size: -; V: TRBV3-1/TRBV3-2; DNA: TGTGCCAGCAGCCAAGTCCCAGGCACCGGGGAGCTGTTTTTT; CDR3: CASSQVPGTGELFF
D: -; J: TRBJ1-5; size: -; V: TRBV19; DNA: TGTGCCAGTAGATTGGGGCGAAGTGGCAATCAGCCCCAGCATTTT; CDR3: CASRLGRSGNQPQHF
D: -; J: TRBJ1-1; size: -; V: TRBV3-1/TRBV3-2; DNA: TGTGCCGCAATTGCCAGTGGGCACACTGAAGCTTTCTTT; CDR3: CAAIASGHTEAFF
D: -; J: TRBJ1-4; size: -; V: TRBV28; DNA: TGTGCCAGCAGTTTAGGCGGTGCAACTAATGAAAAACTGTTTTTT; CDR3: CASSLGGATNEKLFF
D: -; J: TRBJ1-2; size: -; V: TRBV4-3; DNA: TGCGCCAGCAGCCAAGGCCGTGGGGCAGACGACTATGGCTACACCTTC; CDR3: CASSQGRGADDYGYTF
D: -; J: TRBJ1-5; size: once; V: TRBV30; DNA: TGTGCCTGGAGCTTCCAGGGGCCCCCCGTTCGATATCAGCCCCAGCATTTT; CDR3: CAWSFQGPPVRYQPQHF
D: TRBD1; J: TRBJ1-2; size: -; V: TRBV19; DNA: TGTGCCAGTAGCCTCCGGGACAGGGGTCGTGGCTACACCTTC; CDR3: CASSLRDRGRGYTF
D: TRBD2; J: TRBJ2-2; size: -; V: TRBV5-5; DNA: TGTGCCAGCAGCTTGCTGGCGGGAGGGCCAAGCACCGGGGAGCTGTTTTTT; CDR3: CASSLLAGGPSTGELFF
D: -; J: TRBJ2-2; size: -; V: TRBV12-3/TRBV12-4; DNA: TGTGCCAGCAGTTTTCTGTATACCGGGGAGCTGTTTTTT; CDR3: CASSFLYTGELFF
D: TRBD2; J: TRBJ2-7; size: once; V: TRBV5-1; DNA: TGCGCCAGCTCGGACAGCGGGGGGTCCTACGAGCAGTACTTC; CDR3: CASSDSGGSYEQYF
D: -; J: TRBJ1-4; size: -; V: TRBV9; DNA: TGTGCCAGCAGCGCGGACAGCTCCGAAAAACTGTTTTTT; CDR3: CASSADSSEKLFF
D: -; J: TRBJ2-1; size: -; V: TRBV19; DNA: TGTGCCAGTAGTATCGTCTACAATGAGCAGTTCTTC; CDR3: CASSIVYNEQFF
D: -; J: TRBJ2-7; size: -; V: TRBV18; DNA: TGTGCCAGCTCACCAAGGGATCCCTACGAGCAGTACTTC; CDR3: CASSPRDPYEQYF
D: TRBD2; J: TRBJ2-1; size: -; V: TRBV6-5; DNA: TGTGCCAGCAGTTACCGGCTAGCGGGGTACAATGAGCAGTTCTTC; CDR3: CASSYRLAGYNEQFF
D: -; J: TRBJ2-3; size: -; V: TRBV7-6; DNA: TGTGCCAGCAGCTCCCAACCTAGCACAGATACGCAGTATTTT; CDR3: CASSSQPSTDTQYF
D: -; J: TRBJ1-1; size: -; V: TRBV7-9; DNA: TGTGCCAGCAGCTTAGGAGAAATGAACACTGAAGCTTTCTTT; CDR3: CASSLGEMNTEAFF
D: -; J: TRBJ1-1; size: -; V: TRBV14; DNA: TGTGCCAGCAGCCAAGGGTATATAGCTTTCTTT; CDR3: CASSQGYIAFF
D: -; J: TRBJ2-2; size: -; V: TRBV2; DNA: TGTGCCAGCAGGGCCGCTAGATTAGCTGCCACCGGGGAGCTGTTTTTT; CDR3: CASRAARLAATGELFF
D: -; J: TRBJ1-3; size: -; V: TRBV30; DNA: TGTGCCTGGAATACGGAATCCTCTGGAAACACCATATATTTT; CDR3: CAWNTESSGNTIYF
D: -; J: TRBJ1-1; size: -; V: TRBV6-5; DNA: TGTGCCAGCAGTTACCCGATAACTGAAGCTTTCTTT; CDR3: CASSYPITEAFF
D: TRBD1; J: TRBJ1-1; size: -; V: TRBV5-1; DNA: TGCGCCAGCAGCTTGGGCGATACAGGGGCGAACACTGAAGCTTTCTTT; CDR3: CASSLGDTGANTEAFF
D: TRBD1; J: TRBJ2-5; size: -; V: TRBV10-3; DNA: TGTGCCATCAGCGGACAGGGCGAGACCCAGTACTTC; CDR3: CAISGQGETQYF
D: -; J: TRBJ2-2; size: -; V: TRBV24-1; DNA: TGTGCCACCAGGGGGAAAACGGACAGTTTTACCGGGGAGCTGTTTTTT; CDR3: CATRGKTDSFTGELFF
D: TRBD2; J: TRBJ2-2; size: once; V: TRBV10-3; DNA: TGTGCCATCAGTGAGTTCACCGGGGGGACCGGGGAGCTGTTTTTT; CDR3: CAISEFTGGTGELFF
D: TRBD1; J: TRBJ1-1; size: -; V: TRBV5-4; DNA: TGTGCCAGCAGCTTGGGGCGGGACAGCGTAGAAGCTTTCTTT; CDR3: CASSLGRDSVEAFF
D: -; J: TRBJ2-1; size: -; V: TRBV12-3/TRBV12-4; DNA: TGTGCCAGCAGTTTCGGTATTGAACAGGGGCAGTTCTTC; CDR3: CASSFGIEQGQFF
D: -; J: TRBJ2-1; size: -; V: TRBV5-1; DNA: TGCGCCAGCAGCCCAATGGACTTCAACAATGAGCAGTTCTTC; CDR3: CASSPMDFNNEQFF
D: -; J: TRBJ1-2; size: once; V: TRBV30; DNA: TGTGCCTGGAGTACGGGGCCCGGCTACACCTTC; CDR3: CAWSTGPGYTF
D: TRBD2; J: TRBJ2-1; size: -; V: TRBV9; DNA: TGTGCCAGCAGCCGCGGGGGTGTGTACAATGAGCAGTTCTTC; CDR3: CASSRGGVYNEQFF
D: -; J: TRBJ1-1; size: -; V: TRBV29-1; DNA: TGCAGCGTCAACCCGATACTACGGATGGCTACTGAAGCTTTCTTT; CDR3: CSVNPILRMATEAFF
D: TRBD1; J: TRBJ1-6; size: -; V: TRBV7-3; DNA: TGTGCCAGCGGGGAACAGGGGGCTGGGAATTCACCCCTCCACTTT; CDR3: CASGEQGAGNSPLHF